This T cell receptor beta chain was sequenced for a study of T cells in localized non-small cell lung cancer (dated by TCRdb to 2018 to 2021). About the full investigation: The study analyzed T cell repertoires of 200 to 250 early-stage NSCLC patients, comparing tumors and uninvolved tumor-adjacent lungs. The cohort was made up of fewer than 250 treatment-naive NSCLC patients whose localized lung tumors had been resected. NSCLC patients had a mean age of around 61 years, and fewer than 150 were male and about 110 female.

At diagnosis, peripheral blood, uninvolved tumor-adjacent lung and tumor were collected and were preserved as a mix of fresh-frozen and FFPE material. For TCR repertoire profiling, blood samples were analyzed as peripheral blood mononuclear cells. Measured from the cysteine to the phenylalanine, the CDR3 is 16 residues long. Only the CDR3 region is kept as DNA, spanning 48 bases read in frame from base 1. Here V drops 8 bases and J drops 3 bases, and the junction holds 10 bases not matched to any gene. According to the germline V gene, CDR1 reads SNHLY and CDR2 reads FYNNEI. TCR beta CDR3 regions were sequenced from DNA using the immunoSEQ Assay. In the original analysis: T cell density was computed as TCR beta template counts normalized to usable DNA estimated by amplifying housekeeping genes. Using the preseqR package, richness was estimated by extrapolating to 120,000 templates for tissue samples and 400,000 templates for PBMC samples. Clonality was defined by subtracting Pielou's evenness from one. Differential abundance testing on productive amino-acid clonotypes, with a minimum total count of 5 and an alpha of 0.1, was used to identify tissue-enriched TCRs. The Jaccard Index and the Morisita Overlap Index were used to quantify repertoire overlap between compartments. GLIPH clustered TCR beta CDR3s with public tetramer-defined viral CDR3s; viral motifs required at least three viral sequences plus V-gene enrichment. TCRdb retrieved this table from immuneACCESS and kept in-frame rearrangements only. Not all clones are present; in checked studies, unresolved V genes account for under half, and no reason is known for the remainder. V and J calls and clone size follow that table, whereas D and trimming were derived from the DNA. In this sample the table shows around 64,000 clones, approximately 90% of which occur a single time. The ten largest clones represent 20% of the sample.

On the study overall, not on this receptor specifically: Because multi-region sequencing of the tumors was not done, intratumor heterogeneity could not be ruled out. Longer overall survival was associated with higher blood T cell density, whereas shorter survival was associated with higher adjacent-lung clonality. Uninvolved tumor-adjacent lung showed the highest T cell clonality, higher than tumor, which suggests more focused antigenic responses in the uninvolved tumor-adjacent lung. Of the top 100 tumor clones, a median of roughly 53 were detected in paired uninvolved adjacent lung; around 30 were also among that lung's top 100. Since the design was exploratory, TCR variables were selected using unadjusted p-values with no false-discovery rate correction.

Comment on this clone: No antigen is known for it. Base qualities are missing; no much larger clone stands one base away.

This TCR was recovered from a man between 40 and 70 years old with stage I lung adenocarcinoma. The sequence joins TRBV2 to TRBJ2-3, with 11 bases matching TRBD2. Material: peripheral blood, obtained before any cancer treatment. CDR3 sequence: CASGLTSGRLTDTQYF. Here is the DNA: TGTGCCAGCGGCCTCACTAGCGGGAGATTAACAGATACGCAGTATTTT.